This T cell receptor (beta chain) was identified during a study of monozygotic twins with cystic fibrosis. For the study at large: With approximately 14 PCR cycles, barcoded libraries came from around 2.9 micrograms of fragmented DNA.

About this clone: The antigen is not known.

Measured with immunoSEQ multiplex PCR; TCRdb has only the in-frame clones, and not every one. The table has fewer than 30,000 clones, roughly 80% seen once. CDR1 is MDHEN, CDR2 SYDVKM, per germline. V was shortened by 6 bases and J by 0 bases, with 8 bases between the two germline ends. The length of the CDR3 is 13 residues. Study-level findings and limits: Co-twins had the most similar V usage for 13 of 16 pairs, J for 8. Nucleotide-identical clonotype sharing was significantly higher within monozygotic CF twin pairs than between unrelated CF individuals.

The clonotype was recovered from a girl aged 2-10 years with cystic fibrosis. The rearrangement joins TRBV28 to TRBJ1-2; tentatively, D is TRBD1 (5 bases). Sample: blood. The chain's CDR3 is CASSQGSNYGYTF. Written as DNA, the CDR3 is TGTGCCAGCAGCCAGGGATCTAACTATGGCTACACCTTC.